This is a list of T cell receptor beta chains from one sample in a study of cytomegalovirus exposure and HLA in healthy donors. Sequencing was performed with immunoSEQ multiplex PCR; in TCRdb, only in-frame clones are kept and a portion is missing. Of about 220,000 clones listed, about 80% are singletons. Input material: PBMCs. Receptor source: a woman in her forties in good health and CMV-seropositive. Both conserved end residues are part of each CDR3. A D gene is named only where the DNA matches it firmly. Size is stated for part of the rows, as once, few or many counts, or as a class when the clone is expanded.

clone_size j_call v_call d_call cdr3_aa cdr3_nt
NA TRBJ2-3 TRBV7-6 TRBD2 CASSLGLAIDTQYF TGTGCCAGCAGCTTAGGACTAGCGATAGATACGCAGTATTTT
NA TRBJ1-5 TRBV6-5 NA CASSRLRGSQPQHF TGTGCCAGCAGCCGTCTTCGGGGGTCGCAGCCCCAGCATTTT
NA TRBJ2-1 TRBV20-1 NA CSANPAGQFF TGCAGTGCTAACCCGGCAGGGCAGTTCTTC
NA TRBJ2-1 TRBV27 TRBD1 CASSSPGQGAYEQFF TGTGCCAGCAGTTCCCCGGGACAGGGGGCGTACGAGCAGTTCTTC
few TRBJ1-1 TRBV19 NA CASQPTGNTEAFF TGTGCCAGTCAACCCACAGGGAACACTGAAGCTTTCTTT
NA TRBJ1-3 TRBV6-5 NA CASSYSREARNTIYF TGTGCCAGCAGTTACTCTAGGGAGGCGAGAAACACCATATATTTT
few TRBJ1-6 TRBV11-3 NA CASSPRRGGNSPLHF TGTGCCAGCAGCCCCCGTAGAGGGGGTAATTCACCCCTCCACTTT
NA TRBJ1-1 TRBV6-5 NA CASTERGNTEAFF TGTGCCAGCACCGAACGAGGAAACACTGAAGCTTTCTTT
NA TRBJ2-5 TRBV7-3 NA CASSSYGLYQETQYF TGTGCCAGCAGCTCCTATGGGCTCTACCAAGAGACCCAGTACTTC
NA TRBJ2-3 TRBV6-1 TRBD2 CASRAPGEGRNTQYF TGTGCCAGCAGGGCCCCTGGGGAGGGCCGAAATACGCAGTATTTT
NA TRBJ1-1 TRBV7-9 TRBD1 CASSLGATGLAFF TGTGCCAGCAGCCTTGGCGCGACAGGGTTAGCTTTCTTT
NA TRBJ2-7 TRBV5-8 TRBD2 CASRRPGLADYEQYF TGTGCCAGCCGACGTCCGGGACTAGCGGATTACGAGCAGTACTTC
NA TRBJ2-2 TRBV19 NA CASSVRDNTGELFF TGTGCCAGTAGTGTCCGGGATAACACCGGGGAGCTGTTTTTT
NA TRBJ1-2 TRBV6-1 NA CASRSWDNNYTF TGTGCCAGCCGAAGTTGGGACAACAACTACACCTTC
NA TRBJ1-2 TRBV9 NA CASSTTAYGYTF TGTGCCAGCAGTACGACAGCCTATGGCTACACCTTC
NA TRBJ1-4 TRBV19 TRBD1 CASSARLTGNEKLFF TGTGCCAGTAGTGCCCGCTTGACAGGGAATGAAAAACTGTTTTTT
NA TRBJ1-1 TRBV4-3 TRBD1 CASSQDVNRQGTEAFF TGCGCCAGCAGCCAAGATGTTAACCGACAGGGTACTGAAGCTTTCTTT
NA TRBJ1-1 TRBV30 NA CAWSSTGTEAFF TGTGCCTGGAGTAGCACGGGTACTGAAGCTTTCTTT
NA TRBJ2-1 TRBV10-3 NA CAISLPDNEQFF TGTGCCATCAGCCTTCCGGACAATGAGCAGTTCTTC
few TRBJ1-5 TRBV6-5 TRBD1 CASRTGTGRGQPQHF TGTGCCAGCAGAACCGGGACAGGGAGGGGACAGCCCCAGCATTTT
few TRBJ1-2 TRBV19 TRBD1 CASSRTGGVDGYTF TGTGCCAGTAGTAGGACAGGGGGCGTCGATGGCTACACCTTC
NA TRBJ2-7 TRBV9 NA CASSGGGSYEQYF TGTGCCAGCAGCGGTGGGGGGAGCTACGAGCAGTACTTC
NA TRBJ2-7 TRBV7-8 TRBD2 CASSLAPGGAREQYF TGTGCCAGCAGCTTAGCGCCCGGGGGGGCGAGGGAGCAGTACTTC
NA TRBJ2-3 TRBV10-2 NA CASRKTGGSDTQYF TGCGCCAGCCGAAAGACAGGCGGTAGTGATACGCAGTATTTT
NA TRBJ2-5 TRBV30 NA CAWLQGETQYF TGTGCCTGGCTCCAGGGGGAGACCCAGTACTTC
NA TRBJ2-7 TRBV21-1 NA CASSARTGGYEQYF TGTGCCAGCAGCGCTCGGACAGGGGGCTACGAGCAGTACTTC
NA TRBJ2-5 TRBV9 NA CASSVDGETQYF TGTGCCAGCAGCGTAGACGGAGAGACCCAGTACTTC
NA TRBJ1-1 TRBV4-1 TRBD1 CASSQPYRGPMNTEAFF TGCGCCAGCAGCCAACCGTACAGGGGACCGATGAACACTGAAGCTTTCTTT
few TRBJ1-2 TRBV5-8 TRBD1 CASSLEGQGSTYGYTF TGTGCCAGCAGCTTGGAGGGACAGGGCTCCACCTATGGCTACACCTTC
NA TRBJ2-1 TRBV6-6 TRBD1 CASRRGQAFDNEQFF TGTGCCAGCAGGCGGGGACAGGCGTTCGACAATGAGCAGTTCTTC
NA TRBJ1-3 TRBV7-6 NA CASSYGGSGNTIYF TGTGCCAGCAGCTACGGGGGCTCTGGAAACACCATATATTTT
NA TRBJ2-1 TRBV19 NA CASSIGREWNEQFF TGTGCCAGTAGCATAGGACGGGAGTGGAATGAGCAGTTCTTC
NA TRBJ2-7 TRBV28 NA CASSLLGRLGYEQYF TGTGCCAGCAGTTTATTGGGCAGACTAGGCTACGAGCAGTACTTC
NA TRBJ2-7 TRBV19 NA CASSRETTYYEQYF TGTGCCAGTAGCAGAGAGACTACTTACTACGAGCAGTACTTC
few TRBJ2-7 TRBV11-3 NA CASRSTTAREQYF TGTGCCAGCAGATCGACTACCGCAAGGGAGCAGTACTTC
NA TRBJ1-4 TRBV28 NA CASGTLAATNEKLFF TGTGCCAGCGGGACCTTAGCGGCAACTAATGAAAAACTGTTTTTT
NA TRBJ2-5 TRBV6-5 NA CASSSPGEGLETQYF TGTGCCAGCAGTTCCCCGGGGGAAGGTTTGGAGACCCAGTACTTC
NA TRBJ1-1 TRBV6-6 TRBD1 CASSQDRVSEAFF TGTGCCAGCAGCCAGGACAGGGTCTCTGAAGCTTTCTTT
NA TRBJ2-1 TRBV18 NA CASSPPGVYNEQFF TGTGCCAGCTCACCGCCGGGGGTGTACAATGAGCAGTTCTTC
NA TRBJ1-4 TRBV6-1 NA CASRTAADEKLFF TGTGCCAGCAGGACCGCGGCGGATGAAAAACTGTTTTTT
once TRBJ1-2 TRBV9 NA CASSVLKASRDGYTF TGTGCCAGCAGCGTTTTAAAGGCGTCGAGGGATGGCTACACCTTC
NA TRBJ2-5 TRBV18 NA CASSPRQQETQYF TGTGCCAGCTCACCGCGGCAGCAAGAGACCCAGTACTTC
few TRBJ2-5 TRBV6-5 NA CASSLGETQYF TGTGCCAGCAGTCTCGGGGAGACCCAGTACTTC
NA TRBJ2-7 TRBV11-3 TRBD1 CASSERGPAQYF TGTGCCAGCAGCGAAAGGGGGCCAGCGCAGTACTTC
NA TRBJ1-2 TRBV6-5 TRBD1 CASSYGQGAFGYTF TGTGCCAGCAGTTACGGGCAGGGGGCTTTTGGCTACACCTTC
NA TRBJ2-1 TRBV30 TRBD2 CAWSPRTSGFKWGYNEQFF TGTGCCTGGAGTCCCCGGACTAGCGGTTTCAAATGGGGCTACAATGAGCAGTTCTTC
NA TRBJ2-7 TRBV6-1 NA CASSEAHRAYEQYF TGTGCCAGCAGTGAAGCGCACAGGGCCTACGAGCAGTACTTC
NA TRBJ1-2 TRBV15 NA CATSRDNNYGYTF TGTGCCACCAGCAGGGACAATAACTATGGCTACACCTTC
NA TRBJ2-3 TRBV11-2 TRBD1 CASSLGTDSRTDTQYF TGTGCCAGCAGCTTGGGGACAGACTCCCGCACAGATACGCAGTATTTT